One T cell receptor beta chain is described in this entry. Its antigen is currently unknown. Clones were read by immunoSEQ multiplex PCR, and TCRdb kept only the in-frame ones, dropping some. The sample records under 250,000 clones, just under 90% being singletons. This sample was taken from a study of cytomegalovirus exposure and HLA in healthy donors. For the study at large: The approximately 120 validation repertoires were reported in a later analysis to have been generated on the same platform as the approximately 700 first-cohort repertoires.

Findings and caveats of the study: The study listed under 200 cytomegalovirus-associated TCR beta chains. Through in vitro validation, a few CMV-associated chains were shown to be specific for CMV antigens.

The CDR3 has 16 amino acids. V lost 0 bases and J 1 base, leaving 10 bases between the germline ends. Germline V lookup: CDR1 LGHNA, CDR2 YSLEER. The V gene is TRBV4-3, the J gene TRBJ1-3; TRBD1 is a possible D gene (5 bases). The sequence was obtained from a man younger than 35 in good health and CMV-seronegative. The sequenced sample consisted of PBMCs. CDR3 in amino acids: CASSQEGQGSGNTIYF. The CDR3 region has the DNA TGCGCCAGCAGCCAAGAGGGGCAGGGATCTGGAAACACCATATATTTT.